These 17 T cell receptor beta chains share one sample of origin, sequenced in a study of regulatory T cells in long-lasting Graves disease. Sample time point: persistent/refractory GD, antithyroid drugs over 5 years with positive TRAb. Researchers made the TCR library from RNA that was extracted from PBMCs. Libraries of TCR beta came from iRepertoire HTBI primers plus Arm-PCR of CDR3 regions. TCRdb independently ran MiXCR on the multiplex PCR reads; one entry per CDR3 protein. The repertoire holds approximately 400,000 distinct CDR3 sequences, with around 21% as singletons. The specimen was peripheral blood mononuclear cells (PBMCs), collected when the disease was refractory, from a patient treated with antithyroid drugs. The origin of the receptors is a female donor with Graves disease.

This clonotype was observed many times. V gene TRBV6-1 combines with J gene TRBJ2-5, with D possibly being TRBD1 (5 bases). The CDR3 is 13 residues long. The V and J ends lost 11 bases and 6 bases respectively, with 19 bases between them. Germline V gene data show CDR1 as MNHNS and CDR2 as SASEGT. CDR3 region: CAGQGALMQTQYF. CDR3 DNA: TGTGCCGGCCAAGGGGCCCTAATGCAGACCCAGTACTTC.

CDR3 residues: CASKGLAGVGEQFF. The CDR3 DNA follows: TGTGCCAGTAAGGGACTAGCGGGAGTAGGTGAGCAGTTCTTC. The chain recombines TRBV6-2 or TRBV6-3 with TRBJ2-1; TRBD2 matches 14 bases. The J segment lost 9 bases and the V segment lost 9 bases, leaving 7 bases of the junction unmatched. Looked up from germline, CDR1 is MNHEY and CDR2 is SVGEGT. This CDR3 is 14 amino acids long.

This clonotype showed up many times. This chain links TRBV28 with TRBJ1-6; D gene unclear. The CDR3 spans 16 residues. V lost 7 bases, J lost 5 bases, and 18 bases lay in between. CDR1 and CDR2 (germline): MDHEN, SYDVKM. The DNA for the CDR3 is TGTGCCAGCACCATACGGAGGCTAACTAATAATTCACCCCTCCACTTT. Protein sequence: CASTIRRLTNNSPLHF. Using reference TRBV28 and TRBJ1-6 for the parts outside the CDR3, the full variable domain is DVKVTQSSRYLVKRTGEKVFLECVQDMDHENMFWYRQDPGLGLRLIYFSYDVKMKEKGDIPEGYSVSREKKERFSLILESASTNQTSMYLCASTIRRLTNNSPLHFGNGTRLTVT.

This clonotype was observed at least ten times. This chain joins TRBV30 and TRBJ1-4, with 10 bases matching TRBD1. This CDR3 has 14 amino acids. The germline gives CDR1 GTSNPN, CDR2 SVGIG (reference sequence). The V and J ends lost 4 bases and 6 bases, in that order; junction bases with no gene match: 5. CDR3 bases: TGTGCCTGGACCCCAGGGACAGGGGATGAAAAACTGTTTTTT. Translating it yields CAWTPGTGDEKLFF.

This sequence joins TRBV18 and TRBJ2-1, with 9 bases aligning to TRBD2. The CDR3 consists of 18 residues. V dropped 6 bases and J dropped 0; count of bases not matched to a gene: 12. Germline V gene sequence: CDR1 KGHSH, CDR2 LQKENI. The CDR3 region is CASSWGSSGRFSYNEQFF. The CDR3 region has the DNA TGTGCCAGCTCCTGGGGCTCCAGCGGGAGGTTCTCCTACAATGAGCAGTTCTTC. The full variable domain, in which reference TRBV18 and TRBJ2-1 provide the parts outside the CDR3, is NAGVMQNPRHLVRRRGQEARLRCSPMKGHSHVYWYRQLPEEGLKFMVYLQKENIIDESGMPKERFSAEFPKEGPSILRIQQVVRGDSAAYFCASSWGSSGRFSYNEQFFGPGTRLTVL.

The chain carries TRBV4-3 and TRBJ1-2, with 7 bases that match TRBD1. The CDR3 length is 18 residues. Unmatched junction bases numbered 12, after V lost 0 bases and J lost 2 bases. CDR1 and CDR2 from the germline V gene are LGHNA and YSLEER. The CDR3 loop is CASSQDRRQGLPNYGYTF. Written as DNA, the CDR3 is TGCGCCAGCAGCCAAGATAGGAGACAGGGTCTTCCCAACTATGGCTACACCTTC.

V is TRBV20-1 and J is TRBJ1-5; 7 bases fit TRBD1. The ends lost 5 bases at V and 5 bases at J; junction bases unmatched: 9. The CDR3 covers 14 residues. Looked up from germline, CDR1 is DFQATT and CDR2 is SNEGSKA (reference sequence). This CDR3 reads CSAATQGRDQPQHF. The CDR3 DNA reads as TGCAGTGCTGCCACACAGGGGAGGGATCAGCCCCAGCATTTT.

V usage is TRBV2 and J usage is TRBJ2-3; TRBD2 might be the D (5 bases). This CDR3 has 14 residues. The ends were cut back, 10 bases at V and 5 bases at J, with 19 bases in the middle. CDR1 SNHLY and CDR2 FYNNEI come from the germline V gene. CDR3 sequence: CAMLLGPSGDTQYF. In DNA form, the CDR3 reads TGTGCCATGCTACTCGGCCCGAGCGGAGATACGCAGTATTTT. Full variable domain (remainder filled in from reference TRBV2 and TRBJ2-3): EPEVTQTPSHQVTQMGQEVILRCVPISNHLYFYWYRQILGQKVEFLVSFYNNEISEKSEIFDDQFSVERPDGSNFTLKIRSTKLEDSAMYFCAMLLGPSGDTQYFGPGTRLTVL.

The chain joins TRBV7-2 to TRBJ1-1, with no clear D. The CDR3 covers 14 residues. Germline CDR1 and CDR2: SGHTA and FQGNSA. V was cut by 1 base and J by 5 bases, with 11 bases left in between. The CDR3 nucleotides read TGTGCCAGCAGCTTAGTGAGAGGGCGGACTGAAGCTTTCTTT. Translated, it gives CASSLVRGRTEAFF.

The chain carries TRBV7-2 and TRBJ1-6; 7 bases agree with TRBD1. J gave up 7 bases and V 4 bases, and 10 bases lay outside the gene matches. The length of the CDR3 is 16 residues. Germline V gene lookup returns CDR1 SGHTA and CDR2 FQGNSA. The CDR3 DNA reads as TGTGCCAGCAGCTCCCCGCCCGGGACAGTGAATTCACCCCTCCACTTT. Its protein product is CASSSPPGTVNSPLHF.

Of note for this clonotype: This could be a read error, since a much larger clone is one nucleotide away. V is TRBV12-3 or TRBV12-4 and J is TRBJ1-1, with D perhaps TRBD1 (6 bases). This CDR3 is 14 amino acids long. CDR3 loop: CACRQTGLNTEAFF. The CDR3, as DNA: TGTGCCTGCAGACAAACAGGGTTAAACACTGAAGCTTTCTTT.

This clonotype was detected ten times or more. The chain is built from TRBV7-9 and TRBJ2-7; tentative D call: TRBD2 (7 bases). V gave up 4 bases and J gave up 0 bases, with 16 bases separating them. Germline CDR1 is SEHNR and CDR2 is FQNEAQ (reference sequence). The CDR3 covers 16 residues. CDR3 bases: TGTGCCAGCAGCTCGACCTGGGGGGGCTTCTCCTACGAGCAGTACTTC. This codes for CASSSTWGGFSYEQYF.

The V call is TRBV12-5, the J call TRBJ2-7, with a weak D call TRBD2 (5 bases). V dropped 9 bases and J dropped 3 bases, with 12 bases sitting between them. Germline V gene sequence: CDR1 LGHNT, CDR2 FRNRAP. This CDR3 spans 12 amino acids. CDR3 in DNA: TGTGCTAGCCGAGAGGGATACTACGAGCAGTACTTC. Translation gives CASREGYYEQYF.

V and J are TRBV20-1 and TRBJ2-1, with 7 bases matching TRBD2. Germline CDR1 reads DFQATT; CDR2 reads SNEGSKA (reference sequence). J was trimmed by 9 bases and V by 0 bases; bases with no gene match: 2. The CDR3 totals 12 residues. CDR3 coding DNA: TGCAGTGCTAGAGATGGCGGGGGTGAGCAGTTCTTC. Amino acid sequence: CSARDGGGEQFF.

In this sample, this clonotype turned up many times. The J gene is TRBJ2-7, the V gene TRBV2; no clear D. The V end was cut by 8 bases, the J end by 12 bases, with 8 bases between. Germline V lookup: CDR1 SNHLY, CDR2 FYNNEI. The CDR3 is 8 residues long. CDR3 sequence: CASGEAYF. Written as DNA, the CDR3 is TGTGCCAGCGGCGAAGCGTACTTC.

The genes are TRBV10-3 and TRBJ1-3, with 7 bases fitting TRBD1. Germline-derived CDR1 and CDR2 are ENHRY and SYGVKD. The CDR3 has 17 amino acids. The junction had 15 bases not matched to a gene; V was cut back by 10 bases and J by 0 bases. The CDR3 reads CATSPTGPPFSGNTIYF. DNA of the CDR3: TGTGCCACTTCCCCGACAGGGCCACCCTTCTCTGGAAACACCATATATTTT.

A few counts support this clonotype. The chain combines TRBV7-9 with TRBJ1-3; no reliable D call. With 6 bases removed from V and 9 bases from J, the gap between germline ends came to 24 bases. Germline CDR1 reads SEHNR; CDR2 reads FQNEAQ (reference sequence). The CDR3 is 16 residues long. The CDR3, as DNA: TGTGCCAGCAGGTCCCGACTGACCGGAACCGCGGCCACCATATATTTT. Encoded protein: CASRSRLTGTAATIYF.